This T cell receptor (beta chain) was recovered during a study of T-cell reconstitution after alpha-beta-depleted transplantation in children. The library targeted TCRbeta and was prepared with unique molecular identifiers. TCRdb passed the PCR reads through MiXCR, listing each CDR3 protein once. The table includes some 500,000 distinct CDR3 sequences, about 17% detected once. V was cut by 2 bases and J by 7 bases, with 9 bases left in between. The CDR3 covers 12 residues. CDR1 and CDR2 (germline): SQVTM, ANQGSEA. This clonotype has only a few counts. Sequenced material: PBMCs from the stem cell graft donor, taken from the stem cell graft. This TCR derives from a human donor who donated a stem cell graft to a child with acute lymphoblastic leukemia. The chain has TRBV29-1 and TRBJ1-5; maybe TRBD1 (5 bases). The CDR3 bases are TGCAGCGTTGAACAGGGTGGGCAGCCCCAGCATTTT. It translates to CSVEQGGQPQHF.